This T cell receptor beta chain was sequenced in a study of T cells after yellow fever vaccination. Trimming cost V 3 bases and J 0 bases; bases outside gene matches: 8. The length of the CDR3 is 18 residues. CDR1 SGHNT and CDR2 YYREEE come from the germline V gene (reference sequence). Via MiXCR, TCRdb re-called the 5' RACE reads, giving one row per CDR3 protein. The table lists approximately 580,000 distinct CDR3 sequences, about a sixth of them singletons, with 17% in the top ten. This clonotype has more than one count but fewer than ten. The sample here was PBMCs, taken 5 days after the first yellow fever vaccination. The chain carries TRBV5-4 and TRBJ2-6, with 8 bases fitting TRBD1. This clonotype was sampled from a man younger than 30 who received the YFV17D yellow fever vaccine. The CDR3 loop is CASSSSGTGPSGANVLTF. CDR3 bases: TGTGCCAGCAGCTCCTCCGGGACAGGCCCCTCTGGGGCCAACGTCCTGACTTTC.